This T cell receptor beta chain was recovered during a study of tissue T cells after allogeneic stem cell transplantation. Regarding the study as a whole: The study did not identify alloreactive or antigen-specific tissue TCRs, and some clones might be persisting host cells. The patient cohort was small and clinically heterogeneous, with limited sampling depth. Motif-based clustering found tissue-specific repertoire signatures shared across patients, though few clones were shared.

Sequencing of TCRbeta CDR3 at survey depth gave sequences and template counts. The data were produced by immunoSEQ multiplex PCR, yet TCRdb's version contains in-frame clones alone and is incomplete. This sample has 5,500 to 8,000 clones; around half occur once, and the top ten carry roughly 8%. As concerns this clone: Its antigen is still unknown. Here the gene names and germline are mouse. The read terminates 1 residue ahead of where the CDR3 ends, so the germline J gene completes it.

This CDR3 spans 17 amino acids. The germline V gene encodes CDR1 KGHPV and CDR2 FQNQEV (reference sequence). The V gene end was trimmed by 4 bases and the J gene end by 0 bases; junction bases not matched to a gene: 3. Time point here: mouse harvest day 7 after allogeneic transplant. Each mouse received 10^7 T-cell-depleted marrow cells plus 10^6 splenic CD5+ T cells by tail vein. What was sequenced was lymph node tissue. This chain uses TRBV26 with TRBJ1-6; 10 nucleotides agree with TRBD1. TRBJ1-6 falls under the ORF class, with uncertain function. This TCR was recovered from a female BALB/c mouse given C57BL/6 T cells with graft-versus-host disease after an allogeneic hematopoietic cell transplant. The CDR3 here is CASSPGQGNSYNSPLYF. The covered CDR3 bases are TGTGCCAGCAGTCCGGGACAGGGGAATTCCTATAATTCGCCCCTCTAC.